This TCR beta chain emerged from a study of Ad26.COV2.S vaccination and SARS-CoV-2 variants (dated by TCRdb to the early 2020s). For the study in its entirety: Vaccine-arm donors came from COV1001, a multicentre, randomized, double-blind, placebo-controlled phase I-IIa trial of Ad26.COV2.S in healthy adults. Ad26.COV2.S was given intramuscularly at 5x10^10 or 1x10^11 viral particles, as a single shot or as two shots 56 days apart. TCRbeta repertoire sequencing was used to assess the specificity and breadth of SARS-CoV-2-reactive T cell receptors after Ad26.COV2.S vaccination. A total of around 32 samples were included in the TCR-sequenced set, comprising around 19 Ad26.COV2.S vaccine recipients, 5 placebo recipients and 8 SARS-CoV-2 convalescent individuals. Trial participants were randomized into five groups of five: low-dose or high-dose Ad26.COV2.S given once or twice, or placebo on both occasions. Investigators did not know the trial group allocation while performing experiments and assessing outcomes.

Results and caveats for the whole study, not just this receptor: The study lacked the statistical power to compare responses across vaccine doses or regimens. Substantial breadth of spike-specific CD8+ and CD4+ T cell responses was reported after vaccination. Vaccine and placebo recipients had similar non-spike TCR breadth, a finding consistent with the vaccine containing only spike. The authors noted that the TCR breadth and depth analyses may have underestimated total T cell responses. Spike-specific TCR breadth was higher in Ad26.COV2.S recipients than in placebo recipients (P = 0.0014).

This clone was seen a few times. Its binding antigen is unknown. The input lacks base qualities; no much larger clone sits a single base away. The treatment or condition label here, explained by the study, means: 19 received Ad26.COV2.S at low or high dose, single or two shots; a few received placebo; per-sample allocation not given. For vaccine and placebo recipients, repertoires were sequenced using samples collected on day 63 after the first injection. Cohort 1b enrolled 20 to 30 adults aged 18-55 years at a single site in Boston, USA, between 29 July and 7 August 2020. Ad26.COV2.S was a replication-incompetent adenovirus type 26 vector expressing a prefusion-stabilized SARS-CoV-2 spike protein from the original Wuhan strain. The immunoSEQ Assay was the method used to sequence TCRbeta CDR3 regions. After extraction, genomic DNA underwent amplification by bias-controlled multiplex PCR, followed by high-throughput sequencing. The study's own analysis went as follows. To quantify the absolute abundance of every unique TCRbeta CDR3 region, sequences were collapsed and filtered. Usable DNA was measured by amplifying reference genes present in all nucleated cells, and TCRbeta template counts were normalized to that usable DNA to estimate T cell fraction. Repertoire TCRs were annotated as SARS-CoV-2-specific by exact matching of V gene, CDR3 amino acid sequence and J gene to a known reactive TCR set. The reference SARS-CoV-2 TCR set was obtained from MIRA and was filtered for enrichment in COVID-19-positive ImmuneCODE repertoires, whereby public or cross-reactive TCRs were removed. Drawing on the MIRA antigens, annotated TCRs were analysed further at the level of specific ORF or position within ORF. Breadth was defined as the number of annotated unique rearrangements divided by the total number of unique productive rearrangements, and depth was defined as the summed frequency of the annotated unique rearrangements. Group comparisons of TCR breadth used two-sided Wilcoxon rank-sum tests. This immuneACCESS table, as held by TCRdb, lists in-frame sequences with V and J called but not all clones. Of the missing ones, under half trace to an unresolved V gene in checked studies; the others have no known cause. V, J and clone size were drawn from that table, and D and trimming were deduced from the DNA. For this sample there are about 460,000 clones; 80% to 90% appear just once. The top ten clonotypes cover about 1.5% of the sample.

Trimming leaves V shorter by 6 bases and J shorter by 4 bases, with the junction holding 3 bases beyond the gene matches. The CDR3 goes from the cysteine to the phenylalanine over 14 residues. The read is trimmed to its CDR3 DNA, 42 bases read in frame from base 1. CDR1 and CDR2 are read off the germline V gene as WSHSY and SAAADI. The sequence was collected from a person aged 18 to 65 who received the Ad26.COV2.S COVID-19 vaccine or a placebo. Rearrangement joined TRBV10-2 to TRBJ2-2, and TRBD2 aligns with 9 junction nucleotides. Here the sequenced sample was peripheral blood, taken in a trial of Ad26.COV2.S vaccine versus placebo. Here the CDR3 is given as CASRGLASTGELFF. The nucleotide sequence reads as follows: TGCGCCAGCAGAGGACTAGCGAGCACCGGGGAGCTGTTTTTT.